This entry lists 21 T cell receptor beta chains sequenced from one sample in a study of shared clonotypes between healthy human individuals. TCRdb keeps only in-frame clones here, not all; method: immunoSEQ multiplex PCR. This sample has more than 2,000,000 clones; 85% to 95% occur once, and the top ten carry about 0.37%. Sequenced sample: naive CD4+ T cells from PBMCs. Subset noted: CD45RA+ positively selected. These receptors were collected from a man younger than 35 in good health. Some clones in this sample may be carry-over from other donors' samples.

CDR3 sequence: CSVVSTLAGGPGEQYF. The CDR3 region has the DNA TGCAGCGTTGTTTCGACACTAGCGGGAGGGCCGGGCGAGCAGTACTTC. The chain combines TRBV29-1 with TRBJ2-7; 13 positions agree with TRBD2. The CDR3 is 16 residues long. After removal of 4 bases from V and 6 bases from J, the junction contained 12 bases not matched to a gene. CDR1 is SQVTM, CDR2 ANQGSEA, per germline.

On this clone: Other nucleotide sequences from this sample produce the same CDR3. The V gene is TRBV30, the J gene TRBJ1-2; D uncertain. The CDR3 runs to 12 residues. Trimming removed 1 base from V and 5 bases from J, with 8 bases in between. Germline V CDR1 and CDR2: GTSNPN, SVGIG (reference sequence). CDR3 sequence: CAWSGNTYGYTF. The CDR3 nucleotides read TGTGCCTGGAGTGGGAATACTTATGGCTACACCTTC.

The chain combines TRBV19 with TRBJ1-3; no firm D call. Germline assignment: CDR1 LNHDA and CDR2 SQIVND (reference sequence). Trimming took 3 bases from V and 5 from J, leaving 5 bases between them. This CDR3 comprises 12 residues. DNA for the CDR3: TGTGCCAGTAGTATGTGGAGAAACACCATATATTTT. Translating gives CASSMWRNTIYF.

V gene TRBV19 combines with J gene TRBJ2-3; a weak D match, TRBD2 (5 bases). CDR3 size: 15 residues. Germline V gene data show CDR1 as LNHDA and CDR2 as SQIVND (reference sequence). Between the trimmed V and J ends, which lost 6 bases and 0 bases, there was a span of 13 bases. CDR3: CASRGGRGSTDTQYF. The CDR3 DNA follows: TGTGCCAGTAGAGGTGGGAGAGGTAGCACAGATACGCAGTATTTT.

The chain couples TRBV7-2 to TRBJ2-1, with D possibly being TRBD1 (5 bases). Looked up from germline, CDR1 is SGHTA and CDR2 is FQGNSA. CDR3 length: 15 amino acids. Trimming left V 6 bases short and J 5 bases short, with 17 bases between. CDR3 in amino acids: CASRPWPQGNNEQFF. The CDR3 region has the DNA TGTGCCAGCAGACCCTGGCCGCAGGGAAACAATGAGCAGTTCTTC.

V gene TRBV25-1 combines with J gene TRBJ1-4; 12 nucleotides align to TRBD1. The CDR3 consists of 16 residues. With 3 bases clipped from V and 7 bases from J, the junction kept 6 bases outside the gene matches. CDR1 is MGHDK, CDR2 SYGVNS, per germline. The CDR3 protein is CASSDPGQGASEKLFF. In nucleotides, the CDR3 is TGTGCCAGCAGTGACCCGGGACAGGGGGCTTCTGAAAAACTGTTTTTT.

The CDR3 is CASSYGLAGVREQFF. In nucleotides, the CDR3 is TGTGCCAGCAGTTACGGGCTAGCGGGAGTACGAGAGCAGTTCTTC. V usage is TRBV6-5 and J usage is TRBJ2-1; 10 nucleotides align to TRBD2. Trimming removed 2 bases from V and 10 bases from J; junction bases left unmatched: 8. CDR3 length equals 15 residues. Germline lookup yields CDR1 MNHEY and CDR2 SVGAGI.

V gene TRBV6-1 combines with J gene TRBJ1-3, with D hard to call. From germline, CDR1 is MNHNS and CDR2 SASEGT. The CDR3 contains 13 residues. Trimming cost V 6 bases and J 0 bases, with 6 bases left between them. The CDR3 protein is CASRANSGNTIYF. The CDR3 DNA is TGTGCCAGCAGGGCGAACTCTGGAAACACCATATATTTT.

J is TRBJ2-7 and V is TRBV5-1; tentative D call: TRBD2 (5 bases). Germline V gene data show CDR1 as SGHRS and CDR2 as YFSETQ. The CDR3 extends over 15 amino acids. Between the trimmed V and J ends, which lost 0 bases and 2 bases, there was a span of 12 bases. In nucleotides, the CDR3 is TGCGCCAGCAGCTTGGGAGGGAAGGGTGCCTACGAGCAGTACTTC. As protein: CASSLGGKGAYEQYF.

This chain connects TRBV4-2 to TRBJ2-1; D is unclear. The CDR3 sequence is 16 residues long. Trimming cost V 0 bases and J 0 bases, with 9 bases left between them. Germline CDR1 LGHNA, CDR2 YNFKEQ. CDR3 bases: TGTGCCAGCAGCCAAGATCATCTAAGCTCCTACAATGAGCAGTTCTTC. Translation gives CASSQDHLSSYNEQFF.

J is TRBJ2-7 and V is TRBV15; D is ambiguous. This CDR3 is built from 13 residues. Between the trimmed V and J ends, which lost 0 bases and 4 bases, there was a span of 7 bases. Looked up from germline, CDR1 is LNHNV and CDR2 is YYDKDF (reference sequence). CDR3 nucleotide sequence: TGTGCCACCAGCAGAGATCGAGAATACGAGCAGTACTTC. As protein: CATSRDREYEQYF. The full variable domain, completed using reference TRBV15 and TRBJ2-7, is DAMVIQNPRYQVTQFGKPVTLSCSQTLNHNVMYWYQQKSSQAPKLLFHYYDKDFNNEADTPDNFQSRRPNTSFCFLDIRSPGLGDTAMYLCATSRDREYEQYFGPGTRLTVT.

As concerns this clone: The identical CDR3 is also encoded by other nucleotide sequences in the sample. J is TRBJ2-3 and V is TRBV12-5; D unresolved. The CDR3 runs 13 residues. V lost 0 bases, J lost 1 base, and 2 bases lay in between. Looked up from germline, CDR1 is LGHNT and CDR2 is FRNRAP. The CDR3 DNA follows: TGTGCTAGTGGTTTGGTTGGCACAGATACGCAGTATTTT. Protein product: CASGLVGTDTQYF.

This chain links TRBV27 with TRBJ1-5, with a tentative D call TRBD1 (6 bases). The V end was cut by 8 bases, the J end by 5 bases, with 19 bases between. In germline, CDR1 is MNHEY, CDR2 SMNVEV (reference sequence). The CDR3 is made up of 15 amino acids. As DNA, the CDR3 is TGTGCCAGCCACCCGAGACAGGTAAGCGATCAGCCCCAGCATTTT. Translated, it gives CASHPRQVSDQPQHF.

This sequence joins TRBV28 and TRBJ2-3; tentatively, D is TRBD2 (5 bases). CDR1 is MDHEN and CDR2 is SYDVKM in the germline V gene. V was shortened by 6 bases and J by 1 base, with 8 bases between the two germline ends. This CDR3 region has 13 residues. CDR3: CASRLSGTDTQYF. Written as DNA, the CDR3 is TGTGCCAGCAGACTTAGCGGCACAGATACGCAGTATTTT.

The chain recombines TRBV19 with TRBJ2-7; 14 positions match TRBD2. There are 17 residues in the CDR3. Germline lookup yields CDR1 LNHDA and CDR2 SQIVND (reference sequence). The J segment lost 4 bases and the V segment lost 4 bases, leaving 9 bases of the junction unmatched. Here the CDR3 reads CASSTIGTSGSTYEQYF. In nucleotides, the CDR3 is TGTGCCAGTAGTACCATCGGGACTAGCGGGAGTACATACGAGCAGTACTTC.

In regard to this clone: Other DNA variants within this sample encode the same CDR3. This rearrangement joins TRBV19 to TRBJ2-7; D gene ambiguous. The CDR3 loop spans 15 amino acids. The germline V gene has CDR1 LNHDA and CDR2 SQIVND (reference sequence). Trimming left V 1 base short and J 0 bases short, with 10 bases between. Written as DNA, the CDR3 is TGTGCCAGTAGTATAGTGGCCGGTAGCTCCTACGAGCAGTACTTC. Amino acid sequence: CASSIVAGSSYEQYF.

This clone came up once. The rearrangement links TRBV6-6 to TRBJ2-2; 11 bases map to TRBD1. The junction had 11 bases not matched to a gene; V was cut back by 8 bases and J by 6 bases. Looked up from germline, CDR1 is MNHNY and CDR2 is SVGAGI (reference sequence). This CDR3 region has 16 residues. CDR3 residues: CASAGPGTGGAGELFF. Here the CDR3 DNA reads TGTGCCAGCGCAGGGCCCGGGACAGGGGGGGCCGGGGAGCTGTTTTTT.

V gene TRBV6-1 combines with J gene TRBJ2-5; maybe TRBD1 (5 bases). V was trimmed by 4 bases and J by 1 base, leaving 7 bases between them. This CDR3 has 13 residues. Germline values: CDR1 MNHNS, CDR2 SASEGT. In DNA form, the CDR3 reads TGTGCCAGCAGTGGACAGACCCAAGAGACCCAGTACTTC. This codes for CASSGQTQETQYF.

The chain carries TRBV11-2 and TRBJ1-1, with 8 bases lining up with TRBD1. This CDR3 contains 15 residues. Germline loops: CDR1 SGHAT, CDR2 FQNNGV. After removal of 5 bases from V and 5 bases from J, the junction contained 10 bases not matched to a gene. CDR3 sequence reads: CASSPRDRGGTEAFF. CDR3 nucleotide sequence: TGTGCCAGCAGCCCCCGAGACAGGGGAGGGACTGAAGCTTTCTTT.

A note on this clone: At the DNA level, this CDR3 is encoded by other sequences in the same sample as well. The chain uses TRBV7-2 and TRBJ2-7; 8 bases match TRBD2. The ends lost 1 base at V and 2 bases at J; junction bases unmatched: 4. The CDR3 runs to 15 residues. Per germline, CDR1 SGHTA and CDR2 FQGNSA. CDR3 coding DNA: TGTGCCAGCAGCTTAGGGAGCGGGGGTACCTACGAGCAGTACTTC. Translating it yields CASSLGSGGTYEQYF.

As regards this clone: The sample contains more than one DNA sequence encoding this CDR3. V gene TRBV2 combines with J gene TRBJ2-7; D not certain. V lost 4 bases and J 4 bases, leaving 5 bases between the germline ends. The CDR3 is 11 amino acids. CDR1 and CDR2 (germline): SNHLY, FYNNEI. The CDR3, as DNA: TGTGCCAGCAGTGTTTCTTACGAGCAGTACTTC. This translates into CASSVSYEQYF.